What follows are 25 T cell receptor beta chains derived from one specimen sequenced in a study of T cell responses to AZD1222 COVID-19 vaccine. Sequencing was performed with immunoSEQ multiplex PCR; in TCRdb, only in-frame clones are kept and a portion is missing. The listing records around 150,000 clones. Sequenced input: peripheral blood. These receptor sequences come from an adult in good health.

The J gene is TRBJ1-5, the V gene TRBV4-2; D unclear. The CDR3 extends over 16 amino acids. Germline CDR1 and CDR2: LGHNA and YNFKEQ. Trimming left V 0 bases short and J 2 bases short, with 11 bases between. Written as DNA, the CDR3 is TGTGCCAGCAGCCAAGATGGTCGGAACGGCAATCAGCCCCAGCATTTT. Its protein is CASSQDGRNGNQPQHF.

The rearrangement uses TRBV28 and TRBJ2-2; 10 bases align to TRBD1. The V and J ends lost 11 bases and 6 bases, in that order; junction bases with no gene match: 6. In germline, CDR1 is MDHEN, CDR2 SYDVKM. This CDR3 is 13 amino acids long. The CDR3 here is CALGTGVSGELFF. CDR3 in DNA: TGTGCCCTCGGGACAGGGGTTTCCGGGGAGCTGTTTTTT.

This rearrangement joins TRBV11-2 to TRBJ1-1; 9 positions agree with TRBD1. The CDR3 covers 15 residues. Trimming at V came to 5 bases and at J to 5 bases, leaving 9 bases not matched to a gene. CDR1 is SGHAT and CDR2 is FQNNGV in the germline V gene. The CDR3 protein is CASSPLDRGWTEAFF. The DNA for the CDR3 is TGTGCCAGCAGCCCCCTGGACAGGGGATGGACTGAAGCTTTCTTT.

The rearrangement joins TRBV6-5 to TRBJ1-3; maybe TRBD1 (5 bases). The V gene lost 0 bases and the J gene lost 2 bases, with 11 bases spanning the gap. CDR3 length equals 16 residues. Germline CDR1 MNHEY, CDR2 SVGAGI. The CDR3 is CASSYSEGMTGNTIYF. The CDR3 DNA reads TGTGCCAGCAGTTACTCGGAGGGGATGACTGGAAACACCATATATTTT.

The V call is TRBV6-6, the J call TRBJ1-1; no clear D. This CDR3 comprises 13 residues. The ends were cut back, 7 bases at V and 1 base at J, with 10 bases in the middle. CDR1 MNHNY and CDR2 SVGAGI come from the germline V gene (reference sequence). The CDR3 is CASIGRENTEAFF. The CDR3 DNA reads TGTGCCAGCATCGGGAGGGAGAACACTGAAGCTTTCTTT.

CDR3 bases: TGTGCCAGCAGCTTAGGGGGGGGCGCAGATACGCAGTATTTT. Residues: CASSLGGGADTQYF. The chain employs TRBV11-3 and TRBJ2-3; D perhaps matches TRBD2 (7 bases). CDR1 and CDR2 from the germline V gene are SGHNT and YENEEA. The CDR3 is 14 residues long. Trimming pared 1 base from V and 4 bases from J, leaving 9 bases between.

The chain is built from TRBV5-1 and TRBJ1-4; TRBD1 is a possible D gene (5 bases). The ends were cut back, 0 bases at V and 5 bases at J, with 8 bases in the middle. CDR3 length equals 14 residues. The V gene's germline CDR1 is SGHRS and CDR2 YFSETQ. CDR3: CASSLGQPNEKLFF. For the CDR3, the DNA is TGCGCCAGCAGCTTGGGACAGCCCAATGAAAAACTGTTTTTT.

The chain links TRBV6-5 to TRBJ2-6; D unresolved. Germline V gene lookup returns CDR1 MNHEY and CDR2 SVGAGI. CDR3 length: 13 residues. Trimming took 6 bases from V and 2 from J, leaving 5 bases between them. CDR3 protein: CASRVPGANVLTF. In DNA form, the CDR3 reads TGTGCCAGCAGGGTACCTGGGGCCAACGTCCTGACTTTC.

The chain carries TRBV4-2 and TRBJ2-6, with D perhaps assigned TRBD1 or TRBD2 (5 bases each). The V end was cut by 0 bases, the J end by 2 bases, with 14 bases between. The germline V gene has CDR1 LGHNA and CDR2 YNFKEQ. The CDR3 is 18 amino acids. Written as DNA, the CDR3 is TGTGCCAGCAGCCAAGAGGTCACCCGAGGGGCTGGGGCCAACGTCCTGACTTTC. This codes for CASSQEVTRGAGANVLTF.

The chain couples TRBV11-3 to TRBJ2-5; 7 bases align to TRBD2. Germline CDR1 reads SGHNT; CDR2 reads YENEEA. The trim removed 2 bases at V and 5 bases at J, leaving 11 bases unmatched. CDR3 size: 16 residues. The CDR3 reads CASSLSHAAGEETQYF. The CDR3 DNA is TGTGCCAGCAGCTTAAGTCACGCCGCGGGGGAGGAGACCCAGTACTTC.

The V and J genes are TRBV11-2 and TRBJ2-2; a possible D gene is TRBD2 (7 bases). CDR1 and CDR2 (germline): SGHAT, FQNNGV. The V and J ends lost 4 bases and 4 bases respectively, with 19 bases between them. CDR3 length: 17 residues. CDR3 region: CASSYFGGTWGTGELFF. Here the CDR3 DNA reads TGTGCCAGCAGCTATTTCGGGGGGACATGGGGCACCGGGGAGCTGTTTTTT.

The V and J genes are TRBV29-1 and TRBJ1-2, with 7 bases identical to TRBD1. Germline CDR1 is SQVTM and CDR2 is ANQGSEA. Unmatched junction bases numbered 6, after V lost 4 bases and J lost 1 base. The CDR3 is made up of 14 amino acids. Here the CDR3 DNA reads TGCAGCGTTGGGCCGGGACAGCTTAACTATGGCTACACCTTC. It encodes CSVGPGQLNYGYTF.

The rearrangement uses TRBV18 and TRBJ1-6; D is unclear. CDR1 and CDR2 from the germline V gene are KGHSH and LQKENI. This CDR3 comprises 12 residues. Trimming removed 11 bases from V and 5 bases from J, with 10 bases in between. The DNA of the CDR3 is TGTGCCGCGGGGTTTGATAATTCACCCCTCCACTTT. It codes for CAAGFDNSPLHF.

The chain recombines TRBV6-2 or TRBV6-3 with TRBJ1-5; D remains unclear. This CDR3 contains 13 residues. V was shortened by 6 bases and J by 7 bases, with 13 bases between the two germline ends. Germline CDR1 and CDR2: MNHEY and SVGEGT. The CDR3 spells CASSTDEPQPQHF. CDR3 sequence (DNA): TGTGCCAGCAGCACTGACGAGCCCCAGCCCCAGCATTTT.

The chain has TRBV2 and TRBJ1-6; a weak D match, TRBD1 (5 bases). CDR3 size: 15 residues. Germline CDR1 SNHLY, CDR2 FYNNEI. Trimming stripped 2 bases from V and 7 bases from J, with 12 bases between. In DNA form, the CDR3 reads TGTGCCAGCAGTGAAAATCGACAGCCAAATTCACCCCTCCACTTT. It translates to CASSENRQPNSPLHF.

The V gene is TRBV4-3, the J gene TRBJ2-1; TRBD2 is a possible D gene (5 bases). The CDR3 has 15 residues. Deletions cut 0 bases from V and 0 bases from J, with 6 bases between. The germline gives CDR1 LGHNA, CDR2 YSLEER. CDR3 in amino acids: CASSQEGSSYNEQFF. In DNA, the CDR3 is TGCGCCAGCAGCCAAGAGGGGAGCTCCTACAATGAGCAGTTCTTC.

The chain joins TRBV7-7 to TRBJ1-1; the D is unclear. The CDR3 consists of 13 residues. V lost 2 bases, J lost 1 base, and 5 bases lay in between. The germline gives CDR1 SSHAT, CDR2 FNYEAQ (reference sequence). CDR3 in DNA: TGTGCCAGCAGCTTAACCCCGAACACTGAAGCTTTCTTT. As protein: CASSLTPNTEAFF. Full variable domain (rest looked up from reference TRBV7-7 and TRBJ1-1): GAGVSQSPRYKVTKRGQDVTLRCDPISSHATLYWYQQALGQGPEFLTYFNYEAQPDKSGLPSDRFSAERPEGSISTLTIQRTEQRDSAMYRCASSLTPNTEAFFGQGTRLTVV.

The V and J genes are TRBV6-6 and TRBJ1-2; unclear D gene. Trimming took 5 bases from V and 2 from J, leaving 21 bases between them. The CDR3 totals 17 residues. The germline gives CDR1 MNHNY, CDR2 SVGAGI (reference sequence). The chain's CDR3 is CASSRASFPATNYGYTF. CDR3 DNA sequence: TGTGCCAGCAGTCGAGCCTCCTTTCCGGCAACCAACTATGGCTACACCTTC.

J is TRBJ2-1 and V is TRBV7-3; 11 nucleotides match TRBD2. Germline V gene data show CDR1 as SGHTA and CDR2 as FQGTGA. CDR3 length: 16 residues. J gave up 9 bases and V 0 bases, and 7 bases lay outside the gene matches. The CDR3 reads CASSLTFSGGALEQFF. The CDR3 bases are TGTGCCAGCAGCTTAACGTTTAGCGGGGGGGCCCTTGAGCAGTTCTTC.

The CDR3 coding sequence is TGTGCCGCGGACATGAGCTCTGGAAACACCATATATTTT. This codes for CAADMSSGNTIYF. The rearrangement links TRBV30 to TRBJ1-3; a weak D match, TRBD1 (5 bases). Trimming shortened V by 8 bases and J by 0 bases, and 11 bases separated the two germline ends. In germline, CDR1 is GTSNPN, CDR2 SVGIG (reference sequence). This CDR3 contains 13 residues.

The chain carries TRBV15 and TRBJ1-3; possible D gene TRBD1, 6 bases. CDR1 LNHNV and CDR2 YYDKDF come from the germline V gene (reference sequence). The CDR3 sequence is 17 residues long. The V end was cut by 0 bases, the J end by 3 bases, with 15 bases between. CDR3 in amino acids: CATSRDYGGASGNTIYF. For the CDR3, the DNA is TGTGCCACCAGCAGAGATTATGGGGGGGCCAGTGGAAACACCATATATTTT.

The CDR3 protein is CASSQDPLRDRARRDTEAFF. In DNA form, the CDR3 reads TGTGCCAGCAGCCAAGATCCCCTCCGGGACAGGGCTAGGAGGGACACTGAAGCTTTCTTT. The chain joins TRBV14 to TRBJ1-1; 9 bases line up with TRBD1. After removal of 0 bases from V and 3 bases from J, the junction contained 17 bases not matched to a gene. This CDR3 region has 20 residues. Per the germline V gene, CDR1 is SGHDN and CDR2 is FVKESK.

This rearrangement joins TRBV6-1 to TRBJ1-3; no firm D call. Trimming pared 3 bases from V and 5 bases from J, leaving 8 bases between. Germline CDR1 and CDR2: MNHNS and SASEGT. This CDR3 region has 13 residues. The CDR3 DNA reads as TGTGCCAGCAGTGAGGGCGGTCGAAACACCATATATTTT. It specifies CASSEGGRNTIYF.

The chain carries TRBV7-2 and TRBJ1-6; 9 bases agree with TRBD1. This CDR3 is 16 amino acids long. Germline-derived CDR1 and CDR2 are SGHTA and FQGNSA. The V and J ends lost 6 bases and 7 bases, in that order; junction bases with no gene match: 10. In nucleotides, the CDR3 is TGTGCCAGCAGTTATAGCCCGGGACAGGGAAATTCACCCCTCCACTTT. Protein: CASSYSPGQGNSPLHF. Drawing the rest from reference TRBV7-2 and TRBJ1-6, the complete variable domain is GAGVSQSPSNKVTEKGKDVELRCDPISGHTALYWYRQSLGQGLEFLIYFQGNSAPDKSGLPSDRFSAERTGGSVSTLTIQRTQQEDSAVYLCASSYSPGQGNSPLHFGNGTRLTVT.

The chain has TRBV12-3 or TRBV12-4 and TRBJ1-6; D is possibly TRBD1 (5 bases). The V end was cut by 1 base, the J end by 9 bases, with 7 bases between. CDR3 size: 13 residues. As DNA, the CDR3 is TGTGCCAGCAGTTTAGACCAGGGTTCACCCCTCCACTTT. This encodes CASSLDQGSPLHF.